This T cell receptor beta chain appears in the sequencing data of a study of blood T cells in healthy people across ages. Then a second PCR, running about 7 to 11 cycles, was carried out with a sample-barcoded 5' primer and a J-beta primer mix. TCRdb independently ran MiXCR on the 5' RACE reads; one entry per CDR3 protein. Of under 1 million distinct CDR3 sequences listed, around 42% were seen once; the top ten hold 15% to 25%. The source material was blood. The sequence derives from a man aged 60 to 69 in good health.

The CDR3 spells CSVAYMNTEAFF. The CDR3 DNA reads TGCAGCGTTGCATACATGAACACTGAAGCTTTCTTT. This chain uses TRBV29-1 with TRBJ1-1; D is ambiguous. Trimming left V 4 bases short and J 0 bases short, with 6 bases between. Germline CDR1 SQVTM, CDR2 ANQGSEA. This CDR3 has 12 amino acids. The entire variable domain, with the rest obtained from reference TRBV29-1 and TRBJ1-1, is as follows: SAVISQKPSRDICQRGTSLTIQCQVDSQVTMMFWYRQQPGQSLTLIATANQGSEATYESGFVIDKFPISRPNLTFSTLTVSNMSPEDSSIYLCSVAYMNTEAFFGQGTRLTVV.